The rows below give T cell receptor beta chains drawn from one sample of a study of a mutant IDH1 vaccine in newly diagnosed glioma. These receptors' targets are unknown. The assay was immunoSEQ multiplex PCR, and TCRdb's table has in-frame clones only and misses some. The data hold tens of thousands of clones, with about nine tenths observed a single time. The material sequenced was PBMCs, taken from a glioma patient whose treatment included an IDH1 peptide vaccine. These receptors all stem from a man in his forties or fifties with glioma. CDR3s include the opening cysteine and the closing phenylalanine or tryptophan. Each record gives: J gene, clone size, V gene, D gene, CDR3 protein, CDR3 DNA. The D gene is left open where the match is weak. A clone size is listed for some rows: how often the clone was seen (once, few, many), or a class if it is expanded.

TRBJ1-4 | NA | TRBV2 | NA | CASGVGPDIGGF | TGTGCCAGTGGGGTGGGTCCCGATATCGGGGGTTTT
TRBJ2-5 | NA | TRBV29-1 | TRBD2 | CSVELRGVRETQYF | TGCAGCGTTGAGCTTCGGGGGGTTAGGGAGACCCAGTACTTC
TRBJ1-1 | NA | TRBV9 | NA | CASSVNPREAGMNTEAFF | TGTGCCAGCAGCGTAAACCCCAGGGAGGCGGGCATGAACACTGAAGCTTTCTTT
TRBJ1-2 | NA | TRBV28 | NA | CASSSQQGTYGYTF | TGTGCCAGCAGTTCCCAACAGGGAACCTATGGCTACACCTTC
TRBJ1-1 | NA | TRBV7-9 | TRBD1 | CASSWPGQGEFGAFF | TGTGCCAGCAGCTGGCCGGGACAGGGCGAGTTCGGAGCTTTCTTT
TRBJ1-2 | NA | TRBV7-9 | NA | CASTGTYPGYTF | TGTGCCAGCACCGGGACCTACCCTGGCTACACCTTC
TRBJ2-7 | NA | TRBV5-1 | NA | CASSFGRTGPYEQYF | TGCGCCAGCAGCTTTGGGAGGACAGGCCCCTACGAGCAGTACTTC
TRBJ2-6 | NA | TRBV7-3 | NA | CASSRSGANVLTF | TGTGCCAGCAGCCGCTCTGGGGCCAACGTCCTGACTTTC
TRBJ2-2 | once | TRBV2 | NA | CASSVGLGRTGELFF | TGTGCCAGCAGTGTGGGGTTGGGCCGGACCGGGGAGCTGTTTTTT
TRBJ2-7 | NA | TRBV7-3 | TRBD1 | CASSSQGSSYEQYF | TGTGCCAGCAGCTCACAGGGGAGCTCCTACGAGCAGTACTTC
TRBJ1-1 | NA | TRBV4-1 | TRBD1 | CASSRDRGARDRGTEAFF | TGCGCCAGCAGCCGAGATCGGGGGGCGAGGGACAGAGGCACTGAAGCTTTCTTT
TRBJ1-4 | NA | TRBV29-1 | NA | CSVGYWGEKLFF | TGCAGCGTTGGTTACTGGGGTGAAAAACTGTTTTTT
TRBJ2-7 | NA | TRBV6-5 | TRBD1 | CASSYFRTGYEQYF | TGTGCCAGCAGTTACTTTAGGACAGGCTACGAGCAGTACTTC
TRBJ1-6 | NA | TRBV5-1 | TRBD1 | CASSRQGAASYNSPLHF | TGCGCCAGCAGCCGACAGGGGGCTGCGTCCTATAATTCACCCCTCCACTTT
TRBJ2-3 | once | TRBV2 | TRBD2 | CASSRPGEGRTDTQYF | TGTGCCAGCAGCCGGCCCGGGGAGGGGCGGACAGATACGCAGTATTTT
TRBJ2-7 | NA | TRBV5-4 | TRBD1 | CASSSWDRVSYEQYF | TGTGCCAGCAGCTCCTGGGACAGGGTTTCCTACGAGCAGTACTTC
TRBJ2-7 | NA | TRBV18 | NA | CASSPRGTRDYEQYF | TGTGCCAGCTCACCAAGGGGCACGCGGGACTACGAGCAGTACTTC
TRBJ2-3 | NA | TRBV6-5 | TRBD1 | CASSYVGQGPDTQYF | TGTGCCAGCAGTTACGTAGGACAGGGCCCAGATACGCAGTATTTT
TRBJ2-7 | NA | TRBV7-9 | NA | CASGRGRSYEQYF | TGTGCCAGCGGCAGGGGGAGGTCCTACGAGCAGTACTTC
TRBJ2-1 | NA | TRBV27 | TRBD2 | CASSPLLREGNEQFF | TGTGCCAGCAGTCCCCTACTGCGGGAGGGAAATGAGCAGTTCTTC
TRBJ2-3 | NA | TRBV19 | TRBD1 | CASSIQGAGADTQYF | TGTGCCAGTAGTATCCAGGGGGCAGGGGCAGATACGCAGTATTTT
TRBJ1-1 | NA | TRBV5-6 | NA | CASSPRPGNTEAFF | TGTGCCAGCAGCCCTAGACCGGGGAACACTGAAGCTTTCTTT
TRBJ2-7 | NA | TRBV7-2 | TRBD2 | CASSGTSGLYEQYF | TGTGCCAGCAGCGGGACTAGCGGACTTTACGAGCAGTACTTC
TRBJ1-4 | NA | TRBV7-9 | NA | CASSFDHGGNEKLFF | TGTGCCAGCAGCTTCGATCACGGGGGTAATGAAAAACTGTTTTTT
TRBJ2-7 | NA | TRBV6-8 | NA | CASLTGPSYEQYF | TGTGCCAGCTTGACGGGACCCTCCTACGAGCAGTACTTC
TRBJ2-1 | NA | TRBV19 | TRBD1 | CASSTQGVVNEQFF | TGTGCCAGTAGTACTCAGGGGGTAGTCAATGAGCAGTTCTTC
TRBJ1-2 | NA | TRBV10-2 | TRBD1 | CASSDRTGLGGYTF | TGCGCCAGCAGTGACCGGACAGGCCTGGGTGGCTACACCTTC
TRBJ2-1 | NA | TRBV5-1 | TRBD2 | CASSLSGRNNEQFF | TGCGCCAGCAGCTTGAGCGGGAGGAACAATGAGCAGTTCTTC
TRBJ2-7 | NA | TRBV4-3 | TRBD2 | CASSQDASGTYEQYF | TGCGCCAGCAGCCAAGATGCTAGCGGGACTTACGAGCAGTACTTC